The source of this TCR beta chain is a study of blood T cell repertoires in COVID-19. Profiled with immunoSEQ multiplex PCR; TCRdb holds only in-frame clones, not every one. This sample carries 450,000 to 600,000 clones, about nine tenths of them seen once, and the ten largest clones take approximately 0.7%. Germline lookup yields CDR1 LNHDA and CDR2 SQIVND (reference sequence). The CDR3 is 14 amino acids. The V gene lost 5 bases and the J gene lost 0 bases, with 10 bases spanning the gap. The sequence came from a woman aged 18 to 35 who had recovered from COVID-19. This chain connects TRBV19 to TRBJ1-1, with D possibly matching TRBD1 (5 bases). Sequences were obtained from PBMCs or T cells enriched from blood (not recorded which). The CDR3 loop is CASSQDILNTEAFF. DNA of the CDR3: TGTGCCAGTAGTCAGGACATCTTGAACACTGAAGCTTTCTTT.